This T cell receptor (beta chain) was retrieved from a study of Tregs in tolerant kidney transplant recipients. V was shortened by 3 bases and J by 3 bases, with 24 bases between the two germline ends. Germline V gives CDR1 ENHRY, CDR2 SYGVKD. The CDR3 runs 18 residues. Regarding this clone: Its antigen is as yet unknown.

Study outcomes and limitations: Changing PCR primers prevented nucleotide comparison between some patients' samples. The most relevant donor-specific Treg TCRbeta repertoire apparently came from expansion with activated donor B cells. Tolerant patients' donor-specific Tregs expanded beyond overall Tregs, suggesting antigen-driven growth.

Data came from immunoSEQ multiplex PCR; TCRdb stores just in-frame clones and leaves some out. Of some 55,000 clones listed, 70% to 90% are singletons. The rearrangement uses TRBV10-3 and TRBJ2-7; D gene uncertain. This material consisted of Tregs from blood, taken before the transplant. The source is a human donor who received a combined kidney and bone marrow transplant. The CDR3 coding sequence is TGTGCCATCAGTGACTCGAACCCCCGGACGGACGGATACTACGAGCAGTACTTC. This encodes CAISDSNPRTDGYYEQYF.